Below, one T cell receptor (beta chain) is given with its context. This entry is derived from a study of control samples from healthy donors and cancer patients. This CDR3 region has 12 residues. V was pared by 3 bases and J by 4 bases, with 7 bases between. Produced via immunoSEQ multiplex PCR; TCRdb's table is partial and in-frame only. This sample carries around 140,000 clones, approximately 89% of them seen once, and the ten largest clones take just over 7.5%. The sequence was obtained from a man between 50 and 59 years old with head and neck cancer. Sequenced input: PBMCs. This chain links TRBV12-3 or TRBV12-4 with TRBJ2-7; D perhaps matches TRBD1 (6 bases). CDR3: CASSFRGYEQYF. The CDR3 DNA is TGTGCCAGCAGTTTCAGGGGTTACGAGCAGTACTTC.